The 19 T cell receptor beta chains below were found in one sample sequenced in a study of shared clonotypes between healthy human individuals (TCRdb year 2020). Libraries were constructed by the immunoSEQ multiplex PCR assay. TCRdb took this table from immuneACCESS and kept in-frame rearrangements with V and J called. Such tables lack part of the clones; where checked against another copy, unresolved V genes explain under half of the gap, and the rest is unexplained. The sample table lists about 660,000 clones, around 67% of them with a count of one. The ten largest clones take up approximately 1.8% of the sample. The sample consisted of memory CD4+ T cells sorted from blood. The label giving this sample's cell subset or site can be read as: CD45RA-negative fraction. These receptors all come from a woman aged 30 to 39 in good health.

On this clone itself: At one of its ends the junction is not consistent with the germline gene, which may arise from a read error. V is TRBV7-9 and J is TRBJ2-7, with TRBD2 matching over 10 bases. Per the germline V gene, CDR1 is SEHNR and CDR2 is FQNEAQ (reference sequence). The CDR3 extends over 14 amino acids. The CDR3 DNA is TGTGCCAGCAGCGTAGCGGGAGGTTTGTACGAGCAGTACTTC. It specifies CASSVAGGLYEQYF. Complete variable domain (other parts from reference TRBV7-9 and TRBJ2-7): DTGVSQNPRHKITKRGQNVTFRCDPISEHNRLYWYRQTLGQGPEFLTYFQNEAQLEKSRLLSDRFSAERPKGSFSTLEIQRTEQGDSAMYLCASSVAGGLYEQYFGPGTRLTVT.

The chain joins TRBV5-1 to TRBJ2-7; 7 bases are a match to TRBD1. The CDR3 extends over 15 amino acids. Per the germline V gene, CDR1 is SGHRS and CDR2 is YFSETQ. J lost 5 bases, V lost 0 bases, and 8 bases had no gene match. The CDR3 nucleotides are TGCGCCAGCAGCTTGGCCCCACAGGGGAACAACGAGCAGTACTTC. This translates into CASSLAPQGNNEQYF.

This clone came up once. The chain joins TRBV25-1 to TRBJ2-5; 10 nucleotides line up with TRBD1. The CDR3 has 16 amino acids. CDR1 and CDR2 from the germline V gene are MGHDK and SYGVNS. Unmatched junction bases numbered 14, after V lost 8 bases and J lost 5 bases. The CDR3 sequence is CASSKGGTGASETQYF. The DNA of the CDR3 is TGTGCCAGCTCGAAAGGGGGGACAGGGGCGTCCGAGACCCAGTACTTC.

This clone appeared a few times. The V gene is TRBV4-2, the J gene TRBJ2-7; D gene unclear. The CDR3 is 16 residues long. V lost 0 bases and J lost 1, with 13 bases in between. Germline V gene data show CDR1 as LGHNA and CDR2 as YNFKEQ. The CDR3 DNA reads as TGTGCCAGCAGCCAAGAGGTTGCAAGGATTTCCTACGAGCAGTACTTC. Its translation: CASSQEVARISYEQYF.

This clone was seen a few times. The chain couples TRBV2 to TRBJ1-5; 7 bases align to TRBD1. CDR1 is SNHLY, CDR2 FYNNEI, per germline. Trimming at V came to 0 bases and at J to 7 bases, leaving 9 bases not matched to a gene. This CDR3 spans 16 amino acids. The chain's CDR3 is CASSEALPRGQQPQHF. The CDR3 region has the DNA TGTGCCAGCAGTGAAGCGCTTCCCAGGGGACAGCAGCCCCAGCATTTT.

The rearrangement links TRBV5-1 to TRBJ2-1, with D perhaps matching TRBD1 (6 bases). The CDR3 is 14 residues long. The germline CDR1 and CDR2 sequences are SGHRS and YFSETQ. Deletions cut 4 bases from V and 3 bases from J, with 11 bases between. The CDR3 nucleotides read TGCGCCAGCAGCCAAGACAGGTACTACAATGAGCAGTTCTTC. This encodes CASSQDRYYNEQFF.

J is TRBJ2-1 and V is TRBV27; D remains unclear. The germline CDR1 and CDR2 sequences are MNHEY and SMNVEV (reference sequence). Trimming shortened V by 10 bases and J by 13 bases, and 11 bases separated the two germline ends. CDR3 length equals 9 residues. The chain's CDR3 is CAIYPAQFF. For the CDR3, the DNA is TGTGCCATCTACCCCGCCCAGTTCTTC.

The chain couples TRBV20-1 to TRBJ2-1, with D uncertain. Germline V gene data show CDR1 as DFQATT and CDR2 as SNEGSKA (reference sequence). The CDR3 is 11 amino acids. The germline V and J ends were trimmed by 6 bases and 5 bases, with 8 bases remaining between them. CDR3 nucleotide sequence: TGCAGTGCGCCCGACCACAATGAGCAGTTCTTC. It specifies CSAPDHNEQFF.

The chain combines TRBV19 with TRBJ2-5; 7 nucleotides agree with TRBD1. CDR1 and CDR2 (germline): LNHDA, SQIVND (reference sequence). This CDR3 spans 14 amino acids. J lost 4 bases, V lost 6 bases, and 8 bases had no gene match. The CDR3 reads CASSTQGTVETQYF. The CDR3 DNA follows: TGTGCCAGTAGCACACAGGGGACCGTAGAGACCCAGTACTTC. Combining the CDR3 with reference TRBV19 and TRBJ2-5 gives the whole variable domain DGGITQSPKYLFRKEGQNVTLSCEQNLNHDAMYWYRQDPGQGLRLIYYSQIVNDFQKGDIAEGYSVSREKKESFPLTVTSAQKNPTAFYLCASSTQGTVETQYFGPGTRLLVL.

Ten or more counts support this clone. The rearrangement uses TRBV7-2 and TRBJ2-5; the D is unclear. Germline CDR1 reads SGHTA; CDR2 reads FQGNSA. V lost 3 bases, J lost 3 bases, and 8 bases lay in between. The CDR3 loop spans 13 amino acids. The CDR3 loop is CASSFGQKETQYF. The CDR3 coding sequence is TGTGCCAGCAGCTTTGGGCAGAAAGAGACCCAGTACTTC.

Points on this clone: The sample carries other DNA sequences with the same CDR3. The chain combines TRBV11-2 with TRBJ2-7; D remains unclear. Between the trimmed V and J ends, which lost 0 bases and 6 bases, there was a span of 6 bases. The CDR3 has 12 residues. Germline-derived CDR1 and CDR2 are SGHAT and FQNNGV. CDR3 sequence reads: CASSLELREQYF. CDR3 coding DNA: TGTGCCAGCAGCTTAGAGTTACGCGAGCAGTACTTC.

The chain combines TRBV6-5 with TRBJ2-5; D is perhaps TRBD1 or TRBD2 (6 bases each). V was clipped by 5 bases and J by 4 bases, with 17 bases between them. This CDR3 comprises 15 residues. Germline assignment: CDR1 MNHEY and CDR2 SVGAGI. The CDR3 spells CASSTRPGGGETQYF. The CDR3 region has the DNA TGTGCCAGCAGTACCCGACCCGGAGGGGGAGAGACCCAGTACTTC.

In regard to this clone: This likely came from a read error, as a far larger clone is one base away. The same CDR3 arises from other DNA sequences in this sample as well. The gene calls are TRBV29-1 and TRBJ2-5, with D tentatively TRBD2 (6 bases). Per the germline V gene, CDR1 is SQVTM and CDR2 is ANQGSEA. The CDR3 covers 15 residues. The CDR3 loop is CSVETNLGLQETQYF. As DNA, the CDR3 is TGCAGCGTTGAGACCAACTTGGGACTCCAAGAGACTCAGTACTTC.

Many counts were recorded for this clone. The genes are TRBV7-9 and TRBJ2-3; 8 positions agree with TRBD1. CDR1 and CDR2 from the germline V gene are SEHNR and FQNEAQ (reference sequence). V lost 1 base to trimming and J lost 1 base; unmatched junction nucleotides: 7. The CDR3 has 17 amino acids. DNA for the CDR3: TGTGCCAGCAGCTTAGTCCAGGGGGCCTTTGGCACAGATACGCAGTATTTT. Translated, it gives CASSLVQGAFGTDTQYF.

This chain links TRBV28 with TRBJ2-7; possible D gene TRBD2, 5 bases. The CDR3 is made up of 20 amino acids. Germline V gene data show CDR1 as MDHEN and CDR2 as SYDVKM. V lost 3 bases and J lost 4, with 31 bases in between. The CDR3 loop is CASSFLQAAGWTRPSYEQYF. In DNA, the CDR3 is TGTGCCAGCAGTTTCCTTCAAGCGGCTGGTTGGACTCGCCCCTCTTACGAGCAGTACTTC.

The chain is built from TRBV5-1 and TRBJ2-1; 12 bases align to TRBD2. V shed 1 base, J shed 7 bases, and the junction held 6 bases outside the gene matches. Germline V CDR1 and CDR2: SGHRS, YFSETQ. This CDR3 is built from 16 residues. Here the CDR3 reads CASSLTTSGSLNEQFF. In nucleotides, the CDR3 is TGCGCCAGCAGCTTGACGACTAGCGGGAGTTTAAATGAGCAGTTCTTC.

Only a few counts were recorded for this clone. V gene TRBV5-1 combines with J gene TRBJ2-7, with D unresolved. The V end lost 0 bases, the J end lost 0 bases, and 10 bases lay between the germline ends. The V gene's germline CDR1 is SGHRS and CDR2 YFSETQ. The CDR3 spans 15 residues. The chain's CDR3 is CASSLALDFSYEQYF. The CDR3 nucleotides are TGCGCCAGCAGCTTGGCGCTCGACTTCTCCTACGAGCAGTACTTC. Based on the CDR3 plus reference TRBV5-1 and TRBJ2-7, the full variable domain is KAGVTQTPRYLIKTRGQQVTLSCSPISGHRSVSWYQQTPGQGLQFLFEYFSETQRNKGNFPGRFSGRQFSNSRSEMNVSTLELGDSALYLCASSLALDFSYEQYFGPGTRLTVT.

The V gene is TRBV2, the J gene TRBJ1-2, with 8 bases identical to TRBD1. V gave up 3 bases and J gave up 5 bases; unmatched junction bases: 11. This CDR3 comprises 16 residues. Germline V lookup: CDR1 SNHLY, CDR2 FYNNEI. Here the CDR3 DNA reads TGTGCCAGCAGTGACCTCTTAGGACAGGGAGAGTATGGCTACACCTTC. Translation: CASSDLLGQGEYGYTF.

CDR3 in amino acids: CASSLAGGLSEKLFF. In DNA form, the CDR3 reads TGTGCCAGCAGCTTAGCGGGGGGTCTCAGTGAAAAACTGTTTTTT. The chain couples TRBV7-6 to TRBJ1-4, with D perhaps matching TRBD1 (5 bases). Germline loops: CDR1 SGHVS, CDR2 FNYEAQ. V lost 0 bases to trimming and J lost 7 bases, with 12 bases between them. The CDR3 is made up of 15 amino acids.